This T cell receptor beta chain was sequenced during a study of cytomegalovirus exposure and HLA in healthy donors. With regard to this clone: The antigen is not known.

PCR used 60 Vbeta primers and 13 Jbeta primers. TCRdb keeps only in-frame clones here, not all; method: immunoSEQ multiplex PCR. The sample lists tens of thousands of clones, about 80% seen once, with 2.5% to 3.5% in the top ten. Points from the study as a whole: In a later analysis, specific HLA alleles were associated with 15,000 to 20,000 TCR beta sequences at a 0.05 false discovery rate. The study labeled about 160 TCR beta chains cytomegalovirus-associated.

Germline-derived CDR1 and CDR2 are MNHEY and SVGAGI. CDR3 length: 15 amino acids. Trimming cost V 0 bases and J 0 bases, with 7 bases left between them. Unrecorded immune exposures were likely, despite nominal health at sampling. The gene calls are TRBV6-5 and TRBJ2-3; D unresolved. The sequence derives from a middle-aged man in good health and CMV-seropositive. Source material: PBMCs. The CDR3 is CASSYSHGSTDTQYF. CDR3 nucleotides: TGTGCCAGCAGTTACTCGCACGGTAGCACAGATACGCAGTATTTT.